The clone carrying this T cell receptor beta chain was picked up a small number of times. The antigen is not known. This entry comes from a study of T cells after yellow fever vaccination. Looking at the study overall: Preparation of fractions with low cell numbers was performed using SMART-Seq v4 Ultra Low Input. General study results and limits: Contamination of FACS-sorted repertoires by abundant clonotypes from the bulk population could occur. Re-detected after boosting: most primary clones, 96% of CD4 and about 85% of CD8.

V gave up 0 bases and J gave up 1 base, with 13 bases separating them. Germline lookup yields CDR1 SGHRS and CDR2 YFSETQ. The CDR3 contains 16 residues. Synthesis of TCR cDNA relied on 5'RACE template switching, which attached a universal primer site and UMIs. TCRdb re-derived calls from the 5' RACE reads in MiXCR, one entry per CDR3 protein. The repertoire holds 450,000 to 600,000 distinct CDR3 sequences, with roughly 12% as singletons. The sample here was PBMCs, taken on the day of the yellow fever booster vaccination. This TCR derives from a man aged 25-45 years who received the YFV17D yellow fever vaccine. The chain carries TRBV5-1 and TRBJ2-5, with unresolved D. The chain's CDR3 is CASSLEVGGAQETQYF. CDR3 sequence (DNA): TGCGCCAGCAGCTTGGAAGTCGGCGGAGCCCAAGAGACCCAGTACTTC.